One sample yielded the 9 T cell receptor beta chains listed below, sequenced in a study of CXCR3 chemokines and chemotherapy response in bladder cancer. MiXCR was run by TCRdb on the PCR reads, yielding one entry per CDR3 protein. This table holds about 280 distinct CDR3 sequences, about 14% found once. This material was obtained from a patient whose treatment included neoadjuvant chemotherapy. These receptors came from a human donor with bladder cancer that did not respond to neoadjuvant chemotherapy.

This clonotype is categorized as medium-sized (0.01 to 0.1%). The chain is built from TRBV20-1 and TRBJ1-1; no firm D call. The germline V gene has CDR1 DFQATT and CDR2 SNEGSKA (reference sequence). The V end lost 5 bases, the J end lost 8 bases, and 12 bases lay between the germline ends. The CDR3 loop spans 11 amino acids. The CDR3 nucleotides read TGCAGTGCTTCGACCGGGGTCGAAGCTTTCTTT. Translated, it gives CSASTGVEAFF.

The chain employs TRBV29-1 and TRBJ2-3; D may match TRBD1 or TRBD2 (6 bases each). With 1 base removed from V and 6 bases from J, the gap between germline ends came to 11 bases. The length of the CDR3 is 13 residues. CDR1 and CDR2 from the germline V gene are SQVTM and ANQGSEA. CDR3 in DNA: TGCAGCGTTGAAGGGGGGGCCGGCGATACGCAGTATTTT. Protein product: CSVEGGAGDTQYF.

This clonotype was seen repeatedly, ten times or more. This chain uses TRBV9 with TRBJ2-5; D is possibly TRBD2 (6 bases). This CDR3 has 15 residues. Germline loops: CDR1 SGDLS, CDR2 YYNGEE. Trimming took 2 bases from V and 4 from J, leaving 15 bases between them. CDR3 coding DNA: TGTGCCAGCAGCGTCGGGAGCGGACTTCTAGAGACCCAGTACTTC. This gives the protein CASSVGSGLLETQYF. The complete variable domain, with remaining parts taken from reference TRBV9 and TRBJ2-5, reads DSGVTQTPKHLITATGQRVTLRCSPRSGDLSVYWYQQSLDQGLQFLIQYYNGEERAKGNILERFSAQQFPDLHSELNLSSLELGDSALYFCASSVGSGLLETQYFGPGTRLLVL.

J is TRBJ2-7 and V is TRBV7-2; TRBD1 matches 10 bases. J was trimmed by 7 bases and V by 5 bases; bases with no gene match: 5. Germline V gene data show CDR1 as SGHTA and CDR2 as FQGNSA. The CDR3 length is 13 residues. CDR3 amino acids: CASSGRQGAEQYF. The CDR3 DNA reads TGTGCCAGCAGCGGCAGACAGGGGGCGGAGCAGTACTTC.

This clonotype is judged medium-sized. The rearrangement links TRBV5-4 to TRBJ2-3, with D maybe TRBD2 (5 bases). V lost 0 bases to trimming and J lost 2 bases, with 10 bases between them. This CDR3 comprises 15 residues. Germline lookup yields CDR1 SGHNT and CDR2 YYREEE (reference sequence). The CDR3 here is CASSLEVAYTDTQYF. The CDR3 nucleotides read TGTGCCAGCAGCTTGGAGGTAGCGTACACAGATACGCAGTATTTT.

This clonotype is medium-sized by share. The J gene is TRBJ1-5, the V gene TRBV7-2, with unresolved D. The CDR3 contains 15 residues. V was shortened by 1 base and J by 4 bases, with 11 bases between the two germline ends. Germline V gives CDR1 SGHTA, CDR2 FQGNSA. The CDR3, as DNA: TGTGCCAGCAGCTTAGGAGTAGGGCGGAATCAGCCCCAGCATTTT. It codes for CASSLGVGRNQPQHF.

This clonotype qualifies as large (0.1 to 1%). CDR3 in amino acids: CASSPPLTGELFF. In DNA, the CDR3 is TGTGCCAGCTCACCACCGCTTACCGGGGAGCTGTTTTTT. The chain links TRBV18 to TRBJ2-2; the D is unclear. Germline V CDR1 and CDR2: KGHSH, LQKENI. Trimming stripped 0 bases from V and 5 bases from J, with 4 bases between. The CDR3 consists of 13 residues.

This clonotype was counted at least ten times. The chain links TRBV4-2 to TRBJ1-2; 9 bases agree with TRBD1. Trimming took 1 base from V and 7 from J; bases not matched to a gene: 10. The germline V gene has CDR1 LGHNA and CDR2 YNFKEQ. The length of the CDR3 is 16 residues. CDR3 protein: CASSQGTGGGLGGYTF. The CDR3, as DNA: TGTGCCAGCAGCCAAGGTACAGGGGGCGGTTTGGGTGGCTACACCTTC.

The chain employs TRBV6-6 and TRBJ1-2; 8 bases are a match to TRBD1. From germline, CDR1 is MNHNY and CDR2 SVGAGI (reference sequence). J was trimmed by 8 bases and V by 6 bases; bases with no gene match: 20. This CDR3 is 17 amino acids long. This CDR3 reads CASSSGTAYTGGCGYTF. CDR3 DNA: TGTGCCAGCAGCTCCGGGACAGCGTATACAGGGGGGTGCGGCTACACCTTC.